This record concerns one T cell receptor (beta chain) sequence. It lacks a known antigen. Qualities for individual bases were not recorded, and no much larger clone is one base off. Using the deep immunoSEQ assay, multiplex PCR amplified TCR CDR3 regions from genomic DNA. Extracted genomic DNA from each cell subset was spread evenly across all wells of several immunoSEQ 96-well plates, with each plate serving as a replicate. Each replicate PCR for unsorted PBMC received about 0.3 ug genomic DNA, equal to tens of thousands of T cell genomes. Genomic DNA from unsorted PBMC was sequenced over ten immunoSEQ deep assay plates. The purified libraries were quantified using a Qubit 3.0 fluorometer, sized with a Bioanalyzer 2100, and then quantified again using the KAPA Library Quantification kit. Each immunoSEQ 96-well plate was sequenced on its own single-read 150-cycle Illumina NextSeq 550 flow cell. Per the original workflow: The immunoSEQ output contained only junctional sequences without quality scores, so filtering could not match that applied to full-length reads. Sequences were annotated with PyIR, a Python wrapper for IgBLAST v1.9, and V/J genes and CDR3 were assigned using IMGT germline references. Reads with weak V/J assignments (E-value above 1e-6), missing CDR3, stop codons, out-of-frame junctions, or ambiguous translated residues were removed. V3J clonotypes were defined by identical inferred V gene, J gene, and CDR3 amino acid sequence. Percentage overlap between repertoires was computed as shared unique clonotypes divided by the size of the smaller repertoire. Richness of each repertoire was evaluated using RTK rarefaction, the Chao1 estimator, and Recon v2.1 estimates of unobserved clonotypes. TCRdb mirrors the immuneACCESS table, restricted to in-frame sequences. Some clones are absent from its copies; in checked studies, under half trace to an unresolved V gene, and the reason for the others is unknown. For V, J and clone size, that table is used; D and trimming come from the DNA. Across this sample there are about half a million clones, with about four fifths seen only once. 10% to 15% of the sample is held by the ten biggest clonotypes.

Healthy HIV-negative adults with no recently reported acute infections or vaccinations were included as donors. Every donor was a Caucasian adult residing in Nashville, Tennessee, USA. For unsorted samples, about 90 million PBMCs were counted, and genomic DNA was extracted using the QIAamp DNA Blood Mini kit. Blood was obtained by leukapheresis, after which PBMCs were separated by Ficoll-Histopaque density gradient centrifugation and cryopreserved in liquid nitrogen vapor phase. The data stem from a study of shared clonotypes between healthy human individuals (TCRdb year 2020). Looking at the study overall: The cohort comprised a couple of women and a few men aged 18 to 49 years. To estimate repertoire size and how much clonotype sharing occurs between individuals, the study deeply sequenced the blood TCR repertoires of five healthy adults. To increase sequencing depth and limit assay-specific biases, TCR repertoire library preparation and sequencing were carried out by different laboratories using diverse techniques. Between about 0.8 and 9 billion PBMCs per donor were obtained by leukapheresis. Broader findings and caveats from the paper: Sampling was limited to blood, and TCR repertoires in tissue likely differ from TCR repertoires in blood. Pairwise subsampling indicated that sequencing depth was expected to affect the degree of clonotype sharing among donors. The genetic and exposure-history diversity represented was limited by the small number of donors.

The TCR originated in a woman aged 40 to 50 in good health. Some clones in this sample may be carry-over from other donors' samples. What was sequenced was PBMCs.

The CDR3 protein sequence reads: CASRSTHTRADTQYF. The DNA sequence follows: TGTGCAAGTCGCTCGACCCATACTAGAGCAGATACGCAGTATTTT. The rearranged segments are TRBV12-2 and TRBJ2-3; the table gives TRBD2 as D, unverified against the DNA. TRBV12-2 is flagged as a pseudogene. The CDR3 holds 15 amino acids from the cysteine to the phenylalanine. Of the read, only the CDR3 DNA is kept; its 45 bases are in frame from base 1.